These 10 T cell receptor beta chains were sequenced from one sample in a study of CD8+ T cells in alopecia areata. Investigators isolated RNA and reverse transcribed it into cDNA to act as the sequencing template. Some clones are missing from TCRdb's copy, which holds only in-frame ones; the method was immunoSEQ multiplex PCR. The table lists some 200,000 clones, about three fifths of them singletons. Specified treatment: oral pan-JAK inhibitor, 5-10 mg twice daily. This material consisted of CD8+ T cells sorted from blood, taken at week 24, from a patient treated with tofacitinib. The receptors originated from a human donor with alopecia areata.

This clone occurred a few times. V and J are TRBV30 and TRBJ2-1; D not resolved. The CDR3 loop spans 10 amino acids. The germline V gene encodes CDR1 GTSNPN and CDR2 SVGIG (reference sequence). The germline V and J ends were trimmed by 1 base and 5 bases, with 0 bases remaining between them. CDR3 in DNA: TGTGCCTGGAGTGACAATGAGCAGTTCTTC. This gives the protein CAWSDNEQFF.

The V gene is TRBV15, the J gene TRBJ2-5, with 8 bases identical to TRBD2. V gave up 0 bases and J gave up 3 bases; unmatched junction bases: 9. CDR1 and CDR2 from the germline V gene are LNHNV and YYDKDF (reference sequence). This CDR3 is built from 17 residues. The CDR3 DNA reads as TGTGCCACCAGCAGAGATAGGGCGGGGGGCTTTGAAGAGACCCAGTACTTC. Residues: CATSRDRAGGFEETQYF. The entire variable domain, with the rest obtained from reference TRBV15 and TRBJ2-5, is as follows: DAMVIQNPRYQVTQFGKPVTLSCSQTLNHNVMYWYQQKSSQAPKLLFHYYDKDFNNEADTPDNFQSRRPNTSFCFLDIRSPGLGDTAMYLCATSRDRAGGFEETQYFGPGTRLLVL.

The V gene is TRBV7-8, the J gene TRBJ2-3; D possibly corresponds to TRBD2 (5 bases). This CDR3 region has 15 residues. CDR1 SGHVS and CDR2 FQNEAQ come from the germline V gene. V lost 1 base to trimming and J lost 2 bases, with 10 bases between them. CDR3 region: CASSLGGPTTDTQYF. DNA of the CDR3: TGTGCCAGCAGCTTAGGCGGGCCAACCACAGATACGCAGTATTTT.

The CDR3 DNA is TGTGCCACCAGCAGAGATAGGCAGGGTCGGTTTCAGCCCCAGCATTTT. Protein product: CATSRDRQGRFQPQHF. The genes are TRBV15 and TRBJ1-5, with D possibly TRBD1 on 5 matching bases. This CDR3 region has 16 residues. V lost 0 bases to trimming and J lost 6 bases, with 15 bases between them. The germline V gene has CDR1 LNHNV and CDR2 YYDKDF (reference sequence). Drawing the rest from reference TRBV15 and TRBJ1-5, the complete variable domain is DAMVIQNPRYQVTQFGKPVTLSCSQTLNHNVMYWYQQKSSQAPKLLFHYYDKDFNNEADTPDNFQSRRPNTSFCFLDIRSPGLGDTAMYLCATSRDRQGRFQPQHFGDGTRLSIL.

The gene calls are TRBV5-1 and TRBJ1-5, with D tentatively TRBD1 (5 bases). The germline V and J ends were trimmed by 0 bases and 7 bases, with 11 bases remaining between them. Germline values: CDR1 SGHRS, CDR2 YFSETQ. This CDR3 has 14 amino acids. CDR3 sequence (DNA): TGCGCCAGCAGCTTGGAAGGGGCTGGGCAGCCCCAGCATTTT. It translates to CASSLEGAGQPQHF.

The chain recombines TRBV2 with TRBJ2-3; D uncertain. The CDR3 has 13 residues. The V end was cut by 8 bases, the J end by 2 bases, with 11 bases between. Germline-derived CDR1 and CDR2 are SNHLY and FYNNEI. CDR3 sequence reads: CASGGGFTDTQYF. CDR3 bases: TGTGCCAGCGGCGGCGGCTTCACAGATACGCAGTATTTT.

The rearrangement links TRBV5-6 to TRBJ2-4; D assignment may be TRBD1 or TRBD2 (5 bases each). The V gene lost 4 bases and the J gene lost 5 bases, with 10 bases spanning the gap. The CDR3 extends over 13 amino acids. Germline assignment: CDR1 SGHDT and CDR2 YYEEEE. The CDR3, as DNA: TGTGCCAGCAGCGCCGGGGCCCAAAACATTCAGTACTTC. Its translation: CASSAGAQNIQYF. The full variable domain, rest sourced from reference TRBV5-6 and TRBJ2-4, is DAGVTQSPTHLIKTRGQQVTLRCSPKSGHDTVSWYQQALGQGPQFIFQYYEEEERQRGNFPDRFSGHQFPNYSSELNVNALLLGDSALYLCASSAGAQNIQYFGAGTRLSVL.

This clone was picked up a small number of times. The same CDR3 is also encoded by other DNA sequences in this sample. J is TRBJ2-7 and V is TRBV18; D unresolved. Trimming pared 3 bases from V and 4 bases from J, leaving 7 bases between. This CDR3 has 12 residues. Germline loops: CDR1 KGHSH, CDR2 LQKENI. CDR3 sequence reads: CASSPDGYEQYF. CDR3 coding DNA: TGTGCCAGCTCACCGGACGGGTACGAGCAGTACTTC.

The chain couples TRBV6-9 to TRBJ2-1; D perhaps matches TRBD2 (6 bases). Germline lookup yields CDR1 MNHGY and CDR2 SVAAGI. V was trimmed by 10 bases and J by 9 bases, leaving 25 bases between them. The CDR3 spans 15 residues. The CDR3: CATCPTRFFNCEQFF. CDR3 DNA: TGTGCCACATGTCCGACTAGATTCTTTAATTGTGAGCAGTTCTTC.

This chain joins TRBV30 and TRBJ2-7; no reliable D call. The V and J ends lost 0 bases and 2 bases respectively, with 5 bases between them. The length of the CDR3 is 12 residues. Germline V gene data show CDR1 as GTSNPN and CDR2 as SVGIG (reference sequence). The CDR3 DNA reads TGTGCCTGGAGTGTACAGACCTACGAGCAGTACTTC. Protein: CAWSVQTYEQYF.